This TCR beta chain was obtained from a study of T-cell memory formation after mild COVID-19. Study as a whole: TCR clusters mostly belonged to single donors.

With respect to this clonotype: Its antigen remains unidentified.

The CDR3 length is 18 residues. The V and J ends lost 6 bases and 0 bases, in that order; junction bases with no gene match: 15. The V gene's germline CDR1 is SQVTM and CDR2 ANQGSEA. Study-level findings and limits: A balance of CD4 and CD8 characterized clones contracting day 15 to 85, whereas later expanders leaned CD4+. The study found contracting CD4+ clones mainly in CM and EM and contracting CD8+ clones in EMRA.

Sample barcodes and UMIs were carried by the TCR alpha and TCR beta cDNA libraries that 5'RACE generated with constant-segment primers. TCRdb itself ran the 5' RACE reads through MiXCR, one entry per CDR3 protein. The top ten hold around 12% of the sample, which has about 470,000 distinct CDR3 sequences, nearly 25% seen once. Sequencing was performed on PBMCs or a T cell subset sorted from them (not recorded which). The sequence came from an adult woman who had mild COVID-19 (a few samples of this study predate the infection). Cell type and time point are not known. V gene TRBV29-1 combines with J gene TRBJ2-1; TRBD2 matches 9 bases. The CDR3 DNA follows: TGCAGCGTAAGGGGGAGACTAGCGGATACCCTCTCCTACAATGAGCAGTTCTTC. Translation gives CSVRGRLADTLSYNEQFF.